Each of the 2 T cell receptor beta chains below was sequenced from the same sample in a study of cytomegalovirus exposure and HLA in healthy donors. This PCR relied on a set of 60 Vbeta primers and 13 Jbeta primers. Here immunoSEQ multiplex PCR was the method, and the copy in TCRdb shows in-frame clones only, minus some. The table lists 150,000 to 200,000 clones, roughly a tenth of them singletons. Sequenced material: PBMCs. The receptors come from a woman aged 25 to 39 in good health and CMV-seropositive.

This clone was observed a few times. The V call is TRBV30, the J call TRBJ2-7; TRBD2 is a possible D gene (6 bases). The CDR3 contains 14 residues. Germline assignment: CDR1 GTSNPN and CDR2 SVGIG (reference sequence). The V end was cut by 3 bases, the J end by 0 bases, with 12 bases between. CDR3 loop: CAWRRGISSYEQYF. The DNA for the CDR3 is TGTGCCTGGAGACGGGGGATTAGCTCCTACGAGCAGTACTTC.

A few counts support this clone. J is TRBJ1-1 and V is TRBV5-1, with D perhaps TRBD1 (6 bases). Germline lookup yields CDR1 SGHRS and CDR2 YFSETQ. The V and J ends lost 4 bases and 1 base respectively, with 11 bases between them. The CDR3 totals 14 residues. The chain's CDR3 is CASSPRQENTEAFF. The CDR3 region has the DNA TGCGCCAGCAGCCCCAGACAGGAGAACACTGAAGCTTTCTTT.